Below, one T cell receptor beta chain is given with its context. Antigen unknown. These data come from a study of siplizumab effects on memory and regulatory T cells. CDR3 size: 15 residues. V shed 6 bases, J shed 2 bases, and the junction held 6 bases outside the gene matches. Germline loops: CDR1 MDHEN, CDR2 SYDVKM. Here immunoSEQ multiplex PCR was the method, and the copy in TCRdb shows in-frame clones only, minus some. The sample holds 50,000 or so clones; around 97% are singletons and the top ten take around 0.6%. Study outcomes and limitations: It seemed that naive T cells were more diverse than memory cells and were major contributors to the alloresponse.

V and J are TRBV28 and TRBJ1-2; 10 bases match TRBD1. This TCR derives from a human donor in good health. Sequenced material: naive CD4+ T cells sorted from blood. CDR3 region: CASRLTGQGNYGYTF. CDR3 nucleotides: TGTGCCAGCAGACTTACGGGACAGGGGAACTATGGCTACACCTTC.